This TCR beta chain was identified during a study of T cells expressing NK-cell markers. This CDR3 is built from 13 residues. Germline assignment: CDR1 SNHLY and CDR2 FYNNEI. TCRdb re-called the 5' RACE reads; every CDR3 protein appears as one record, without DNA. The table for this sample gives about 460,000 distinct CDR3 sequences. Specimen: blood T cells: a sorted CD56 or NKG2C T cell subset, CD4+ or CD8+ T cells, or bulk PBMC T cells (not recorded which). The sequence derives from a woman in her forties or fifties in good health. V is TRBV2 and J is TRBJ2-5; the TCRdb call, TRBD2, lacks DNA for checking. The CDR3 loop is CASSDRPAGTQYF.